The rows below give T cell receptor beta chains drawn from one sample of a study of identifying expanded T cells in peripheral blood. Profiling relied on immunoSEQ multiplex PCR, and the TCRdb table lists in-frame clones only, not all of them. The sample records 50,000 to 60,000 clones, roughly 80% being singletons. Source material: blood. All receptors come from a person aged 18-70 years in good health. The CDR3 runs from the conserved cysteine through the conserved F or W. Fields, in order: D gene, J gene, V gene, CDR3 DNA, CDR3 protein. A D gene is named only where the DNA matches it firmly.

d_gene: TRBD2
j_gene: TRBJ2-5
v_gene: TRBV6-5
CDR3nt: TGTGCCAGCACCTGGGGACTAGCGGGCCAAGAGACCCAGTACTTC
CDR3aa: CASTWGLAGQETQYF

d_gene: -
j_gene: TRBJ2-6
v_gene: TRBV19
CDR3nt: TGTGCCAGTAGTATGAAAGGGGCGAGCTCTGGGGCCAACGTCCTGACTTTC
CDR3aa: CASSMKGASSGANVLTF

d_gene: TRBD1
j_gene: TRBJ1-4
v_gene: TRBV19
CDR3nt: TGTGCCAGTAGTCTACGACAGGGACCAACTAATGAAAAACTGTTTTTT
CDR3aa: CASSLRQGPTNEKLFF

d_gene: -
j_gene: TRBJ2-5
v_gene: TRBV18
CDR3nt: TGTGCCAGCTCAGGGAAGTTTGGGCTAGATTCCGAAGAGACCCAGTACTTC
CDR3aa: CASSGKFGLDSEETQYF

d_gene: -
j_gene: TRBJ1-6
v_gene: TRBV30
CDR3nt: TGTGCCTGGAGTGACCTCGGAAGGCCCCTCCACTTT
CDR3aa: CAWSDLGRPLHF

d_gene: -
j_gene: TRBJ1-2
v_gene: TRBV7-9
CDR3nt: TGTGCCAGCAGCCGCAGTGGGGTCGACTATGGCTACACCTTC
CDR3aa: CASSRSGVDYGYTF

d_gene: TRBD2
j_gene: TRBJ2-1
v_gene: TRBV19
CDR3nt: TGTGCCAGTAGTATAGCGGCGGGGGGAAGCCTCAATGAGCAGTTCTTC
CDR3aa: CASSIAAGGSLNEQFF

d_gene: -
j_gene: TRBJ2-3
v_gene: TRBV7-9
CDR3nt: TGTGCCAGCAGTTCTGGCGAGGGGCCTAGGAGCACAGATACGCAGTATTTT
CDR3aa: CASSSGEGPRSTDTQYF

d_gene: TRBD1
j_gene: TRBJ1-3
v_gene: TRBV11-2
CDR3nt: TGTGCCAGCAGTAGAGGACAGGGGGGAAACACCATATATTTT
CDR3aa: CASSRGQGGNTIYF

d_gene: TRBD1
j_gene: TRBJ1-5
v_gene: TRBV27
CDR3nt: TGTGCCAGCAAAGAAACAGGGGGGGCTTATAGCAATCAGCCCCAGCATTTT
CDR3aa: CASKETGGAYSNQPQHF

d_gene: -
j_gene: TRBJ1-1
v_gene: TRBV11-3
CDR3nt: TGTGCCAGCAGCTTAGGGAATACTTTTGAAGCTTTCTTT
CDR3aa: CASSLGNTFEAFF

d_gene: -
j_gene: TRBJ2-5
v_gene: TRBV27
CDR3nt: TGTGCCAGCAGTTGGGGGGCGCGGGATGAGACCCAGTACTTC
CDR3aa: CASSWGARDETQYF

d_gene: -
j_gene: TRBJ1-3
v_gene: TRBV4-3
CDR3nt: TGCGCCAGCAGCCAAGATTCCGTAGGGTCATCCGGAAACACCATATATTTT
CDR3aa: CASSQDSVGSSGNTIYF

d_gene: -
j_gene: TRBJ2-5
v_gene: TRBV5-1
CDR3nt: TGCGCCAGCAGCTTGGCGGGGTCGCAGGAGACCCAGTACTTC
CDR3aa: CASSLAGSQETQYF

d_gene: TRBD1
j_gene: TRBJ1-2
v_gene: TRBV27
CDR3nt: TGTGCCAGCAGTTTATCTCGGACAGGGGGCGATGGCTACACCTTC
CDR3aa: CASSLSRTGGDGYTF

d_gene: TRBD1
j_gene: TRBJ1-1
v_gene: TRBV4-2
CDR3nt: TGTGCCAGCAGCTTTAGACAGGGGATTATCACTGAAGCTTTCTTT
CDR3aa: CASSFRQGIITEAFF

d_gene: TRBD2
j_gene: TRBJ2-2
v_gene: TRBV7-2
CDR3nt: TGTGCCAGCAGCTTAGTACTAGCGGGAGCGGGGGGGGAGCTGTTTTTT
CDR3aa: CASSLVLAGAGGELFF